This T cell receptor (beta chain) was recovered during a study of identical twins. CDR1 is LGHNT, CDR2 FRNRAP, per germline. This CDR3 comprises 14 residues. V lost 5 bases and J lost 8; bases outside the gene matches: 11. Each CDR3 protein is one row after TCRdb ran MiXCR on the 5' RACE reads. The data hold about 490,000 distinct CDR3 sequences, with roughly 15% observed a single time. The same sample was also used in a study of yellow fever vaccine responses in identical twins. That paper states: Among the twins, the vaccine T cell response reportedly seemed partly convergent and partly personalized.

The rearrangement joins TRBV12-5 to TRBJ2-7; 8 bases are shared with TRBD2. The TCR comes from a woman aged 18-29 years in good health. The sample taken for sequencing was CD4+ T cells sorted from blood. The CDR3 sequence is CASGVQEGLGQQYF. As DNA, the CDR3 is TGTGCTAGTGGTGTTCAAGAGGGACTAGGACAGCAGTACTTC.